Below, 20 T cell receptor beta chains from the same sample are listed, as sequenced in a study of cytomegalovirus exposure and HLA in healthy donors. PCR amplification relied on 60 Vbeta primers (plus 13 Jbeta primers). Some clones are missing from TCRdb's copy, which holds only in-frame ones; the method was immunoSEQ multiplex PCR. The sample has over 55,000 clones; 55% to 80% are singletons. Sequencing input: PBMCs. These receptors were obtained from a man in his forties in good health and CMV-seropositive.

V is TRBV28 and J is TRBJ1-1; weak D call: TRBD1 (5 bases). Germline V CDR1 and CDR2: MDHEN, SYDVKM. The CDR3 is made up of 18 amino acids. V was shortened by 7 bases and J by 1 base, with 25 bases between the two germline ends. The DNA for the CDR3 is TGTGCCAGCACCCTGGGAGGGGCCGTTCTTTTAGGGAACACTGAAGCTTTCTTT. Amino acid sequence: CASTLGGAVLLGNTEAFF.

The chain joins TRBV7-8 to TRBJ2-2; no clear D gene. Trimming left V 6 bases short and J 4 bases short, with 15 bases between. In germline, CDR1 is SGHVS, CDR2 FQNEAQ. CDR3 size: 15 residues. The CDR3 nucleotides are TGTGCCAGCAGTCCCTTGGCACAGTCCACCGGGGAGCTGTTTTTT. Translation: CASSPLAQSTGELFF.

This clone came up a few times. The chain combines TRBV2 with TRBJ2-1; 9 nucleotides match TRBD1. The trim removed 10 bases at V and 3 bases at J, leaving 7 bases unmatched. The CDR3 has 14 residues. Germline loops: CDR1 SNHLY, CDR2 FYNNEI. CDR3 nucleotides: TGTGCCAAAGGACGGGACAGGGTCTACAATGAGCAGTTCTTC. Amino acid sequence: CAKGRDRVYNEQFF.

V gene TRBV7-3 combines with J gene TRBJ2-7, with a possible D match to TRBD1 (7 bases). V gave up 4 bases and J gave up 0 bases, with 10 bases separating them. CDR3 size: 14 residues. The germline V gene encodes CDR1 SGHTA and CDR2 FQGTGA. The CDR3 DNA follows: TGTGCCAGCAGCTCGCAGGGGGGCTCCTACGAGCAGTACTTC. This gives the protein CASSSQGGSYEQYF.

CDR3 sequence: CASSFTGGNEQFF. For the CDR3, the DNA is TGTGCCAGCAGCTTTACAGGGGGCAATGAGCAGTTCTTC. The chain links TRBV9 to TRBJ2-1, with 8 bases lining up with TRBD1. This CDR3 has 13 amino acids. Looked up from germline, CDR1 is SGDLS and CDR2 is YYNGEE. With 4 bases clipped from V and 6 bases from J, the junction kept 3 bases outside the gene matches.

The chain uses TRBV28 and TRBJ1-5, with TRBD1 as a possible D gene (5 bases). This CDR3 contains 16 residues. V was pared by 10 bases and J by 1 base, with 20 bases between. Germline V gene data show CDR1 as MDHEN and CDR2 as SYDVKM. The CDR3, as DNA: TGTGCCACCGAACAGATCGGAGGGGCAAGCAATCAGCCCCAGCATTTT. It codes for CATEQIGGASNQPQHF.

The J gene is TRBJ2-2, the V gene TRBV5-1, with D tentatively TRBD2 (7 bases). Germline V lookup: CDR1 SGHRS, CDR2 YFSETQ. The CDR3 loop spans 15 amino acids. Trimming removed 3 bases at V and 3 bases at J, with 12 bases between. DNA of the CDR3: TGCGCCAGCAGCTCACAGGGAGGGTACACCGGGGAGCTGTTTTTT. It is translated as CASSSQGGYTGELFF.

The rearrangement joins TRBV5-1 to TRBJ2-3; 8 bases line up with TRBD1. CDR1 and CDR2 from the germline V gene are SGHRS and YFSETQ. V lost 4 bases, J lost 3 bases, and 10 bases stayed unmatched. The CDR3 runs 16 residues. The CDR3 loop reads CASSDGQGGWTDTQYF. Here the CDR3 DNA reads TGCGCCAGCAGCGATGGACAGGGCGGGTGGACAGATACGCAGTATTTT.

The chain couples TRBV4-2 to TRBJ1-1; D is ambiguous. Looked up from germline, CDR1 is LGHNA and CDR2 is YNFKEQ. With 0 bases removed from V and 6 bases from J, the gap between germline ends came to 11 bases. The CDR3 extends over 14 amino acids. CDR3 coding DNA: TGTGCCAGCAGCCAAGATCTAGAGCGGGCTGAAGCTTTCTTT. This codes for CASSQDLERAEAFF.

This clone showed up just a few times. The V call is TRBV5-1, the J call TRBJ2-7; TRBD1 is a possible D gene (6 bases). Germline CDR1 reads SGHRS; CDR2 reads YFSETQ. V lost 4 bases and J 3 bases, leaving 14 bases between the germline ends. The CDR3 totals 14 residues. The CDR3 protein is CASSPGDMGYEQYF. The CDR3 region has the DNA TGCGCCAGCAGCCCAGGGGACATGGGCTACGAGCAGTACTTC.

This clone came up once. V is TRBV4-1 and J is TRBJ2-2; D gene unclear. Trimming took off 4 bases at V and 7 bases at J, with 7 bases between the two ends. Germline CDR1 is MGHRA and CDR2 is YSYEKL. The CDR3 length is 12 residues. The CDR3 reads CASSPIGGELFF. CDR3 DNA sequence: TGCGCCAGCAGCCCCATCGGCGGGGAGCTGTTTTTT.

With regard to this clone: The sample carries other DNA sequences with the same CDR3. The chain uses TRBV5-1 and TRBJ2-2, with 8 positions matching TRBD1. The V gene's germline CDR1 is SGHRS and CDR2 YFSETQ. The CDR3 spans 15 residues. V was clipped by 4 bases and J by 4 bases; unmatched bases: 6. The CDR3 sequence is CASSLGQGGTGELFF. CDR3 DNA sequence: TGCGCCAGCAGCCTAGGACAGGGCGGCACCGGGGAGCTGTTTTTT.

This chain connects TRBV5-1 to TRBJ2-2, with a tentative D call TRBD1 (6 bases). V lost 0 bases and J 6 bases, leaving 12 bases between the germline ends. The CDR3 covers 15 residues. Germline values: CDR1 SGHRS, CDR2 YFSETQ. CDR3 amino acids: CASSLANEGAGELFF. CDR3 DNA sequence: TGCGCCAGCAGCTTGGCCAATGAGGGGGCCGGGGAGCTGTTTTTT.

The V call is TRBV7-9, the J call TRBJ1-4; 10 bases are a match to TRBD1. V trimming: 5 bases; J trimming: 0 bases; junction bases outside the gene matches: 6. Germline values: CDR1 SEHNR, CDR2 FQNEAQ (reference sequence). The CDR3 covers 17 residues. For the CDR3, the DNA is TGTGCCAGCAGCACTCGGACAGGGGGAGCAACTAATGAAAAACTGTTTTTT. Encoded protein: CASSTRTGGATNEKLFF.

This sequence joins TRBV7-2 and TRBJ2-7; 7 nucleotides line up with TRBD2. Germline CDR1 is SGHTA and CDR2 is FQGNSA. The CDR3 consists of 16 residues. Unmatched junction bases numbered 11, after V lost 1 base and J lost 5 bases. The DNA for the CDR3 is TGTGCCAGCAGCTTAGGATGGGGGACTATCCTGGACGAGCAGTACTTC. Its protein is CASSLGWGTILDEQYF.

In this sample, this clone turned up a few times. The V gene is TRBV27, the J gene TRBJ2-1, with 8 bases matching TRBD1. Looked up from germline, CDR1 is MNHEY and CDR2 is SMNVEV (reference sequence). The CDR3 runs to 17 residues. V lost 4 bases, J lost 3 bases, and 11 bases stayed unmatched. CDR3 DNA sequence: TGTGCCAGCAGTTCCCTGGACAGGGTAAAGGTCTACAATGAGCAGTTCTTC. Its protein is CASSSLDRVKVYNEQFF.

In regard to this clone: One end of the junction varies from germline; a read error may be responsible. The CDR3 spells CASSLTGGTDTQYF. CDR3 DNA: TGTGCTAGCAGCTTAACAGGGGGCACAGATACGCAGTATTTT. The rearrangement uses TRBV7-7 and TRBJ2-3, with TRBD1 identical over 7 bases. CDR1 is SSHAT and CDR2 is FNYEAQ in the germline V gene (reference sequence). The CDR3 loop spans 14 amino acids.

The chain is built from TRBV7-3 and TRBJ2-7; tentatively, D is TRBD1 (5 bases). V shed 4 bases and J shed 6 bases, with 13 bases lying between them. CDR1 is SGHTA, CDR2 FQGTGA, per germline. This CDR3 is built from 13 residues. The CDR3 DNA sequence: TGTGCCAGCAGCTCCGAGGTTAGGGGCGAGCAGTACTTC. Translation gives CASSSEVRGEQYF.

V is TRBV5-1 and J is TRBJ1-5; D is perhaps TRBD1 (5 bases). This CDR3 is built from 14 residues. CDR1 and CDR2 (germline): SGHRS, YFSETQ. V was shortened by 5 bases and J by 5 bases, with 14 bases between the two germline ends. CDR3 residues: CASRETAGHQPQHF. CDR3 nucleotide sequence: TGCGCCAGCAGGGAGACAGCAGGACATCAGCCCCAGCATTTT.

To note about this clone: Compared with germline, one end of the junction differs, possibly owing to a read error. The chain uses TRBV7-7 and TRBJ2-3; the D gene is possibly TRBD2 (5 bases). Germline assignment: CDR1 SSHAT and CDR2 FNYEAQ (reference sequence). The CDR3 sequence is 15 residues long. DNA for the CDR3: TGTGCTAGCAGCCCTACCGGGGTCTCCACAGATACGCAGTATTTT. It translates to CASSPTGVSTDTQYF. Full variable domain (rest looked up from reference TRBV7-7 and TRBJ2-3): GAGVSQSPRYKVTKRGQDVTLRCDPISSHATLYWYQQALGQGPEFLTYFNYEAQPDKSGLPSDRFSAERPEGSISTLTIQRTEQRDSAMYRCASSPTGVSTDTQYFGPGTRLTVL.